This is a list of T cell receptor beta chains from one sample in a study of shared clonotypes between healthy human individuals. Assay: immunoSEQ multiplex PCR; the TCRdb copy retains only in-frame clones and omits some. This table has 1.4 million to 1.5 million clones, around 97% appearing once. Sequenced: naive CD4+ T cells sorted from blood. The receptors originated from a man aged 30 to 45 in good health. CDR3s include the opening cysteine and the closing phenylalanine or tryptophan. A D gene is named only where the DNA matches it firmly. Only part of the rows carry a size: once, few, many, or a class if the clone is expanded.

TGTGCCAGCAGTTACTCGGCAGATTTGGGGACTGAAGCTTTCTTT | CASSYSADLGTEAFF | TRBV6-5 | NA | once | TRBJ1-1
TGTGCCATCAGTGAAGAACAGGCTGCGAGCTACACCTTC | CAISEEQAASYTF | TRBV10-3 | NA | NA | TRBJ1-2
TGTGCCAGCAGCCCTCCATCAGGGGGCGATGGAAACACCATATATTTT | CASSPPSGGDGNTIYF | TRBV7-9 | TRBD1 | NA | TRBJ1-3
TGCGCCAGCAGCTTGGACCCGGGAAGCTCCTACGAGCAGTACTTC | CASSLDPGSSYEQYF | TRBV5-1 | NA | NA | TRBJ2-7
TGTGCCACCAGCAGAATGGGACAGGGAGACTATGGCTACACCTTC | CATSRMGQGDYGYTF | TRBV15 | TRBD1 | NA | TRBJ1-2
TGTGCCAGCAGCGGATCGGGCACCGGGGAGCTGTTTTTT | CASSGSGTGELFF | TRBV7-3 | NA | NA | TRBJ2-2
TGTGCCAGCAGTGTTGTGGACAGACAAAACCCCGACAACACTGAAGCTTTCTTT | CASSVVDRQNPDNTEAFF | TRBV6-1 | NA | NA | TRBJ1-1
TGCAGCGTTGAACGGCACCTCGAGGCTGAAGCTTTCTTT | CSVERHLEAEAFF | TRBV29-1 | NA | NA | TRBJ1-1
TGTGCCAGCAGTGTGGAGAACACCGGGGAGCTGTTTTTT | CASSVENTGELFF | TRBV2 | NA | NA | TRBJ2-2
TGCAGCGTTGCCCTAGCCCGGTACGAGCAGTACTTC | CSVALARYEQYF | TRBV29-1 | NA | NA | TRBJ2-7
TGTGCCAGCTCACCACCGGCGACAGGGGCTGAAGCTTTCTTT | CASSPPATGAEAFF | TRBV18 | TRBD1 | NA | TRBJ1-1
TGTGCCAGCAGCGCCACTAGCGGGACGGTCTTC | CASSATSGTVF | TRBV11-2 | TRBD2 | NA | TRBJ2-1
TGTGCCAGCAGGCAGACAAAAACTAATGAAAAACTGTTTTTT | CASRQTKTNEKLFF | TRBV27 | NA | once | TRBJ1-4
TGTGCCAGCAGTAGTAGGGGCAGTGAGCAGTTCTTC | CASSSRGSEQFF | TRBV6-1 | NA | NA | TRBJ2-1
TGTGCCAGCAGCTTAGTGGGGGAGAGGGCCCAGCCCCAGCATTTT | CASSLVGERAQPQHF | TRBV7-2 | NA | NA | TRBJ1-5
TGTGCCAGCAGCCCCGACAGGGTGAACACTGAAGCTTTCTTT | CASSPDRVNTEAFF | TRBV5-5 | TRBD1 | NA | TRBJ1-1
TGTGCCAGCTCACCGCTTCATGGGCAGCCCCAGCATTTT | CASSPLHGQPQHF | TRBV18 | NA | NA | TRBJ1-5
TGTGCCAGCAGTGAACCCCGAACAGGAGGGCTGCCCCAGCATTTT | CASSEPRTGGLPQHF | TRBV6-1 | NA | NA | TRBJ1-5
TGTGCCAGCAGCCCCTTAGCGGGTGGTTCAGATACGCAGTATTTT | CASSPLAGGSDTQYF | TRBV7-6 | TRBD2 | NA | TRBJ2-3
TGCGCCAGCAGGACAACAGGGGCGTTAGGTGGCTACACCTTC | CASRTTGALGGYTF | TRBV4-1 | TRBD1 | NA | TRBJ1-2
TGTGCCAGCAGCCCCGGGCCGAGCTACGAGCAGTACTTC | CASSPGPSYEQYF | TRBV28 | NA | NA | TRBJ2-7
TGTGCCAGCAGCAAACAGGGAAAAGGCACTGAAGCTTTCTTT | CASSKQGKGTEAFF | TRBV2 | NA | NA | TRBJ1-1
TGTGCCAGCAGTGACTTGCGGAACACTGAAGCTTTCTTT | CASSDLRNTEAFF | TRBV2 | NA | NA | TRBJ1-1
TGTGCCAGCAGCCAAGATAATACCCCAGCGCTAAACACCGGGGAGCTGTTTTTT | CASSQDNTPALNTGELFF | TRBV14 | NA | once | TRBJ2-2
TGTGCCAGTAGTAGCCCTCCTGGACTGGGGGATACGCAGTATTTT | CASSSPPGLGDTQYF | TRBV19 | NA | NA | TRBJ2-3
TGTGCCAGACCGGGTCCATCCTACGAGCAGTACTTC | CARPGPSYEQYF | TRBV11-2 | NA | NA | TRBJ2-7
TGTGCCAGCAGCCAAGCCCCTCGGTTCCAAGAGACCCAGTACTTC | CASSQAPRFQETQYF | TRBV4-2 | NA | NA | TRBJ2-5
TGTGCCAGCAGTTTACAGGGGGCAAATGAGCAGTTCTTC | CASSLQGANEQFF | TRBV27 | TRBD1 | NA | TRBJ2-1
TGCGCCAGCAGCTTGGTTCCCACTAGCGGGAGGGATACGCAGTATTTT | CASSLVPTSGRDTQYF | TRBV5-1 | TRBD2 | NA | TRBJ2-3
TGTGCCTGGGGACGGGGCTCTGGAAACACCATATATTTT | CAWGRGSGNTIYF | TRBV30 | NA | NA | TRBJ1-3
TGTGCCAGCAGCACGGGGGACTATAGCAATCAGCCCCAGCATTTT | CASSTGDYSNQPQHF | TRBV7-2 | NA | NA | TRBJ1-5
TGTGCCAGCAGTTTGGGGTCGCCGAAAAACACCATATATTTT | CASSLGSPKNTIYF | TRBV28 | NA | NA | TRBJ1-3
TGTGCCATCAGTGAGATCACAGGGGGGTCCTACGAGCAGTACTTC | CAISEITGGSYEQYF | TRBV10-3 | TRBD1 | NA | TRBJ2-7
TGTGCCAGCAGCGCTGTCGCGGGACCCACGCAGTATTTT | CASSAVAGPTQYF | TRBV9 | NA | NA | TRBJ2-3
TGTGCCAGCAGCCAAGATATTCCGGCCGGAATCCCCTACGAGCAGTACTTC | CASSQDIPAGIPYEQYF | TRBV4-2 | NA | once | TRBJ2-7
TGTGCCAGCAGTGAAGCGCTTTCGGGAAGGTTGGGCGAGCAGTACTTC | CASSEALSGRLGEQYF | TRBV2 | NA | once | TRBJ2-7
TGTGCCAGCAGCTTAGGTTTGGTAGCCAGATACAATGAGCAGTTCTTC | CASSLGLVARYNEQFF | TRBV7-9 | NA | NA | TRBJ2-1
TGTGCCAGCAGCTTAGTAGATGGAGAATACTACGAGCAGTACTTC | CASSLVDGEYYEQYF | TRBV7-2 | NA | NA | TRBJ2-7
TGTGCCACAATGACAGGGAAACCCTCTAACTATGGCTACACCTTC | CATMTGKPSNYGYTF | TRBV2 | TRBD1 | NA | TRBJ1-2
TGTGCCAGCTCACCGCGCCGCGGGGGAGACACCGGGGAGCTGTTTTTT | CASSPRRGGDTGELFF | TRBV18 | TRBD2 | NA | TRBJ2-2
TGTGCCAGTAGTATATGGGGGGCCCAGCCCCAGCATTTT | CASSIWGAQPQHF | TRBV19 | NA | NA | TRBJ1-5
TGTGCCAGCAGTTTGGGACAGGGGGCCGCCGGGGAGCTGTTTTTT | CASSLGQGAAGELFF | TRBV28 | TRBD1 | NA | TRBJ2-2
TGCGCCAGCAGCTTAGGACTAGCTGACTACAATGAGCAGTTCTTC | CASSLGLADYNEQFF | TRBV5-1 | TRBD2 | NA | TRBJ2-1
TGTGCCAGCTCTGAGGGTCGTTATAATGAAAAACTGTTTTTT | CASSEGRYNEKLFF | TRBV2 | NA | NA | TRBJ1-4
TGTGCCAGCAGCCAAGAGACAGGGGGCACAGATACGCAGTATTTT | CASSQETGGTDTQYF | TRBV4-2 | TRBD1 | NA | TRBJ2-3
TGTGCCAGCAGTGAGGGACTAGCGGGAGGGCCCGAGCAGTACTTC | CASSEGLAGGPEQYF | TRBV6-1 | TRBD2 | NA | TRBJ2-7